This T cell receptor (beta chain) originates from a study of blood T cell repertoires in COVID-19. Germline V gene data show CDR1 as MNHEY and CDR2 as SVGEGT. With 0 bases removed from V and 4 bases from J, the gap between germline ends came to 6 bases. This CDR3 has 13 amino acids. In the original analysis: By means of reference gene primer amplification, nucleated cell counts were estimated. The table came from immunoSEQ multiplex PCR; TCRdb's copy has only in-frame clones and leaves some out. That table is the source of V, J and clone size, and D and trimming were worked out from the DNA. The sample comprises roughly 23,000 clones, 91% of which are singletons, and 3% to 3.5% rests with the top ten. Only one count was recorded for this clone.

The specimen sequenced was peripheral blood. This TCR was sampled from a woman in her seventies with active COVID-19. V usage is TRBV6-2 or TRBV6-3 and J usage is TRBJ2-5; D remains ambiguous. This CDR3 is CASSYSTGETQYF. For the CDR3, the DNA is TGTGCCAGCAGTTACTCAACGGGAGAGACCCAGTACTTC.